These 10 T cell receptor beta chains were sequenced from one sample in a study of regulatory T cells in long-lasting Graves disease. CDR3 regions were amplified by Arm-PCR using iRepertoire HTBI primers to build TCR beta libraries. A single record per CDR3 protein comes from TCRdb applying MiXCR to the multiplex PCR reads. The sample carries about 220,000 distinct CDR3 sequences, roughly 19% recorded once. Time point: newly diagnosed GD, antithyroid drugs for less than 3 months. Researchers made the TCR library from RNA that was extracted from PBMCs. These same data were also listed under a study on T cells in Graves' hyperthyroidism and ophthalmopathy.

Specimen: peripheral blood mononuclear cells (PBMCs), collected at new diagnosis, from a patient treated with antithyroid drugs. The receptors were sampled from a woman aged 25 to 39 with Graves disease.

This clonotype was counted at least ten times. V and J are TRBV18 and TRBJ2-1; the match to TRBD1 covers 7 bases. CDR1 is KGHSH, CDR2 LQKENI, per germline. V trimming: 6 bases; J trimming: 7 bases; junction bases outside the gene matches: 9. CDR3 length: 14 amino acids. CDR3 loop: CASSTDRVKNEQFF. In DNA, the CDR3 is TGTGCCAGCTCTACAGACAGGGTAAAGAATGAGCAGTTCTTC. Complete variable domain (other parts from reference TRBV18 and TRBJ2-1): NAGVMQNPRHLVRRRGQEARLRCSPMKGHSHVYWYRQLPEEGLKFMVYLQKENIIDESGMPKERFSAEFPKEGPSILRIQQVVRGDSAAYFCASSTDRVKNEQFFGPGTRLTVL.

The genes are TRBV3-1 and TRBJ2-1; TRBD2 matches at 12 bases. V lost 0 bases, J lost 0 bases, and 9 bases stayed unmatched. Germline V gene sequence: CDR1 LGHDT, CDR2 YNNKEL (reference sequence). This CDR3 is 20 amino acids long. The CDR3 nucleotides read TGTGCCAGCAGCCAAGAGACTAGCGGGGGCCCTTGGAGCTCCTACAATGAGCAGTTCTTC. Encoded protein: CASSQETSGGPWSSYNEQFF.

The chain links TRBV24-1 to TRBJ2-1; a weak D match, TRBD2 (6 bases). The CDR3 is made up of 13 amino acids. Germline V gene data show CDR1 as KGHDR and CDR2 as SFDVKD. The V and J ends lost 5 bases and 5 bases respectively, with 9 bases between them. CDR3 in amino acids: CATSGEAHNEQFF. CDR3 nucleotides: TGTGCCACCAGTGGGGAGGCCCACAATGAGCAGTTCTTC.

This clonotype was counted at least ten times. CDR3 in DNA: TGCAGTGCGCGCCCCGCGGGGGGGAAGGTAAAGACTGAAGCTTTCTTT. It translates to CSARPAGGKVKTEAFF. The chain joins TRBV20-1 to TRBJ1-1, with D perhaps matching TRBD1 (5 bases). CDR1 and CDR2 from the germline V gene are DFQATT and SNEGSKA (reference sequence). Trimming left V 6 bases short and J 5 bases short, with 25 bases between. This CDR3 is 16 amino acids long.

The chain is built from TRBV28 and TRBJ2-7; a possible D gene is TRBD1 (6 bases). Trimming left V 7 bases short and J 2 bases short, with 18 bases between. The CDR3 has 15 amino acids. Per the germline V gene, CDR1 is MDHEN and CDR2 is SYDVKM. DNA of the CDR3: TGTGCCAGCACAGTTTGGAAACAGGGTACCTACGAGCAGTACTTC. Its protein product is CASTVWKQGTYEQYF. Filled out from reference TRBV28 and TRBJ2-7, the complete variable domain reads DVKVTQSSRYLVKRTGEKVFLECVQDMDHENMFWYRQDPGLGLRLIYFSYDVKMKEKGDIPEGYSVSREKKERFSLILESASTNQTSMYLCASTVWKQGTYEQYFGPGTRLTVT.

This clonotype was counted ten times or more. The chain employs TRBV3-1 and TRBJ2-7; possible D gene TRBD2, 5 bases. The V end lost 2 bases, the J end lost 5 bases, and 13 bases lay between the germline ends. CDR3 length: 14 amino acids. Germline V gives CDR1 LGHDT, CDR2 YNNKEL (reference sequence). The CDR3: CASSQTGAGDEQYF. The CDR3 DNA reads TGTGCCAGCAGCCAAACGGGTGCCGGGGACGAGCAGTACTTC.

As to this clonotype: A read error may explain this, as a much larger clone is one base away. The V gene is TRBV24-1, the J gene TRBJ2-2; 7 bases are shared with TRBD1. CDR1 and CDR2 from the germline V gene are KGHDR and SFDVKD. This CDR3 spans 16 amino acids. CDR3 in amino acids: CATSDLRQGEQGELLF. CDR3 bases: TGTGCCACCAGTGATTTGCGGCAGGGGGAGCAAGGGGAGCTGCTTTTT.

This clonotype was counted at least ten times. The CDR3 coding sequence is TGTGCCAGCAGCGTCCTCGGGGCCTGGACTGAAGCTTTCTTT. Its protein is CASSVLGAWTEAFF. The rearrangement links TRBV5-6 to TRBJ1-1; weak D call: TRBD1 (5 bases). CDR3 length: 14 amino acids. V was pared by 4 bases and J by 5 bases, with 15 bases between. The germline gives CDR1 SGHDT, CDR2 YYEEEE.

This clonotype has a count of ten or more. The chain is built from TRBV27 and TRBJ1-2, with D maybe TRBD1 (5 bases). V dropped 4 bases and J dropped 7 bases, with 16 bases sitting between them. CDR3 size: 14 residues. Germline CDR1 MNHEY, CDR2 SMNVEV (reference sequence). CDR3 loop: CASSSVRRGIGYTF. CDR3 nucleotide sequence: TGTGCCAGCAGTTCCGTACGTAGGGGAATTGGCTACACCTTC.

This clonotype has ten or more counts. V usage is TRBV7-2 and J usage is TRBJ2-2; TRBD1 or TRBD2 may be the D gene (5 bases each). V lost 3 bases and J 6 bases, leaving 14 bases between the germline ends. The CDR3 has 15 residues. CDR1 is SGHTA and CDR2 is FQGNSA in the germline V gene. The CDR3 coding sequence is TGTGCCAGCAGCTTGGGACCTAGAAGCCCCGGGGAGCTGTTTTTT. Translated: CASSLGPRSPGELFF.